This paragraph covers one T cell receptor beta chain sequence. This clonotype came up a few times. It lacks a known antigen. Per-base qualities were not stored, and no clone one base away is much larger. These data belong to a study of T-cell memory formation after mild COVID-19 (dated by TCRdb to about 2021). At the level of the whole study: Most TCR sequence clusters were specific to one of the two donors. In a couple of donors, T-cell clones that expanded and contracted after mild COVID-19 were tracked by sequencing TCRalpha and TCRbeta repertoires over time. The cohort was made up of two young adult volunteers, one female and one male, who were previously healthy.

On the study overall, not on this receptor specifically: Contracting CD4+ clones were located mainly in the CM and EM memory subsets, whereas CD8+ clones were found to be enriched in EMRA. Balanced CD4/CD8 phenotypes were observed for clones contracting from day 15 to 85, whereas a bias towards CD4+ was observed for a second wave of clones expanding from day 15 to 37. Only two mild cases were covered by the study, and larger cohorts that include severe cases with pre-infection samples were considered necessary. SARS-CoV-2 specificity was not confirmed for the second-wave clones peaking on day 37. Some responding clones were detected in pre-infection memory, suggesting pre-existing cross-reactive memory T cells joined the SARS-CoV-2 response.

Reads for this sample came from an Illumina NovaSeq 6000. cDNA libraries for TCRalpha and TCRbeta were prepared by 5'RACE using constant-segment primers, with sample barcodes and unique molecular identifiers added. Trizol reagent was used to extract RNA from every sample. Library amplification was performed in two PCR steps, and a second sample barcode and Illumina TruSeq adapters were introduced in the second step. The libraries were sequenced on an Illumina NovaSeq using 2 x 150 bp paired-end reads. The study's processing was this. Reads were demultiplexed and collapsed into UMI-guided consensus sequences with migec v1.2.7. Using mixcr v2.1.11, the UMI consensuses were aligned to TRA and TRB V and J templates and assembled into clonotypes. Expanded or contracted clonotypes were those called significant by both edgeR and NoisET, with noise models trained on biological replicates. For edgeR calls, a false discovery rate-adjusted p below 0.01 and a log2 fold-change threshold of 1 were applied. PCA with hierarchical clustering of max-normalized trajectories of the 1000 most abundant clonotypes was used as exploratory dynamics analysis. The CD4 or CD8 phenotype of responding clones was assigned using the separately sequenced CD4+ and CD8+ repertoires. TCRdb's own reprocessing of the public reads used fastp at Q25 and MiXCR and kept productive beta chains. Each CDR3 protein appears once, grouped with its most common genes and DNA. TCRdb's processing, not the study's, gives the V and J calls here. The table for this sample lists 340,000 or so distinct CDR3 sequences; 10% to 15% of them were counted only once. The ten largest clonotypes hold about a fifth of the sample.

V lost 4 bases and J lost 6 bases; the stretch between them is 21 bases long. CDR1 and CDR2 are read off the germline V gene as MGHRA and YSYEKL. The CDR3 holds 16 amino acids from the cysteine to the phenylalanine. The retained sequence is limited to the CDR3, 48 bases, with the frame set at the first base. Ficoll-Paque density gradient centrifugation was used to isolate PBMCs. Input material: PBMCs or a T cell subset sorted from them (not recorded which). The chain joins TRBV4-1 to TRBJ2-5; the D gene is perhaps TRBD2, on 7 matching bases. The receptor's source is a man younger than 35 who had mild COVID-19 (a few samples of this study predate the infection). The sample titles of this study are shuffled in the database, so cell type and time point are left out; the donor was told from shared clones. The bases read TGCGCCAGCAGCCCTAGATTTATGGGGGGGCAAAAGACCCAGTACTTC. This gives the protein CASSPRFMGGQKTQYF.